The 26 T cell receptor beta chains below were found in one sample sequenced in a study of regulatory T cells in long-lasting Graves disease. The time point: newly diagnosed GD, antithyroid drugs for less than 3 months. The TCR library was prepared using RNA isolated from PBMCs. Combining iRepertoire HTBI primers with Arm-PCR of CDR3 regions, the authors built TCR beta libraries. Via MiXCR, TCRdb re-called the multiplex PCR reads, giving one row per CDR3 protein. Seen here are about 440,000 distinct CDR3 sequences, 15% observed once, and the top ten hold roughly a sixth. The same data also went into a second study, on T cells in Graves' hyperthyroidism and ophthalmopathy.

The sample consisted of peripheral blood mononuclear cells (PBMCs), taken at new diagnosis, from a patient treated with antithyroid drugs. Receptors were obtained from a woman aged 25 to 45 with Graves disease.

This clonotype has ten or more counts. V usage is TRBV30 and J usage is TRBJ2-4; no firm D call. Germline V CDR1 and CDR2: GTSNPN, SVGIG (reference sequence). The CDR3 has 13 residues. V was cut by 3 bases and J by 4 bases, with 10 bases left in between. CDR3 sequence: CAWSSGLKNIQYF. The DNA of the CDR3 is TGTGCCTGGAGCTCCGGATTAAAAAACATTCAGTACTTC.

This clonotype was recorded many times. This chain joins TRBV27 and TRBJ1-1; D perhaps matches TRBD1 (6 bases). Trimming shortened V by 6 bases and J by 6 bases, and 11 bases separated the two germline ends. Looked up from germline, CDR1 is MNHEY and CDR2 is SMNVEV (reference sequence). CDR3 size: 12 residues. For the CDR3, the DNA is TGTGCCAGCAGCCGGGGGCGGGCTGAAGCTTTCTTT. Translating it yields CASSRGRAEAFF.

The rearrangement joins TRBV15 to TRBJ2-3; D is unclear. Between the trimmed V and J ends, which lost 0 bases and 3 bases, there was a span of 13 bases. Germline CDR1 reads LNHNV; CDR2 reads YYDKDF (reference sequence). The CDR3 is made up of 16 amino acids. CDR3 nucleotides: TGTGCCACCAGCAGAGAAGGATCACTGAGTACAGATACGCAGTATTTT. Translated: CATSREGSLSTDTQYF.

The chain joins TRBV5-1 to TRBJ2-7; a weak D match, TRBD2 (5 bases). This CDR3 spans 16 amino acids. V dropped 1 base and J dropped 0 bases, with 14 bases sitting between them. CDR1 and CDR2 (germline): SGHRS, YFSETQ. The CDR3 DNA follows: TGCGCCAGCAGCTTGACCTGGACTGAAATCTCCTACGAGCAGTACTTC. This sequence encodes CASSLTWTEISYEQYF.

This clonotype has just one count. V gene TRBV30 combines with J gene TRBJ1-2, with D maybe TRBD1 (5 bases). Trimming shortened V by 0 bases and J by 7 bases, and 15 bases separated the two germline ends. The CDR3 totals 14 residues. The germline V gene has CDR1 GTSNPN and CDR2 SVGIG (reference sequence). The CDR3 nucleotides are TGTGCCTGGAGTGTACAAGCCCGGGGGTTTGGCTACACCTTC. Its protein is CAWSVQARGFGYTF. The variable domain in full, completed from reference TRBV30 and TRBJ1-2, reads SQTIHQWPATLVQPVGSPLSLECTVEGTSNPNLYWYRQAAGRGLQLLFYSVGIGQISSEVPQNLSASRPQDRQFILSSKKLLLSDSGFYLCAWSVQARGFGYTFGSGTRLTVV.

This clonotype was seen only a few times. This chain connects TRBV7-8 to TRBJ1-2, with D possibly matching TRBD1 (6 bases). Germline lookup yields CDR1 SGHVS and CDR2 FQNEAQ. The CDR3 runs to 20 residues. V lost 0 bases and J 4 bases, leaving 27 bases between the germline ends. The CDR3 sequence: CASSLALPGQGGAGVYGYTF. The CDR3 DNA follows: TGTGCCAGCAGCTTAGCGCTCCCGGGACAAGGGGGAGCAGGGGTCTATGGCTACACCTTC.

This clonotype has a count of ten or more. CDR3 loop: CASSSDRAGDENEQFF. For the CDR3, the DNA is TGTGCCAGCAGTTCCGACCGTGCTGGGGATGAAAATGAGCAGTTCTTC. The V and J genes are TRBV27 and TRBJ2-1, with unresolved D. Trimming took off 4 bases at V and 7 bases at J, with 20 bases between the two ends. This CDR3 spans 16 amino acids. Germline CDR1 MNHEY, CDR2 SMNVEV (reference sequence).

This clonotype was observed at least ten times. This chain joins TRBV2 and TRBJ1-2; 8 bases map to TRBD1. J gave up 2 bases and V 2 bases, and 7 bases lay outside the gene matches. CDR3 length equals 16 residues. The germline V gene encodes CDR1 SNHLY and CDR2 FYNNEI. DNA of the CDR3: TGTGCCAGCAGTGAATTCCTTGGACAGGGAAACTATGGCTACACCTTC. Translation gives CASSEFLGQGNYGYTF.

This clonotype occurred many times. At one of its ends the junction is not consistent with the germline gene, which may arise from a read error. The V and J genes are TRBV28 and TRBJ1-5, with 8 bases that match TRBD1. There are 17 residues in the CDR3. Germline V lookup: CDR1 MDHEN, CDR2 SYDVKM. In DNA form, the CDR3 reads TGTGCCAGCAGTGTATGGAGCGGGACAGGCAGCAATCAGCCCCAGCATTTT. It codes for CASSVWSGTGSNQPQHF.

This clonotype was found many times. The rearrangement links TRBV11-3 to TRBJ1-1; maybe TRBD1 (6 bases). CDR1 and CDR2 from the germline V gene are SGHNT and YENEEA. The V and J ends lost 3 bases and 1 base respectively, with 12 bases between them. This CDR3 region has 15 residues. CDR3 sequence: CASSFSGGANTEAFF. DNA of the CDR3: TGTGCCAGCAGCTTCAGTGGGGGCGCGAACACTGAAGCTTTCTTT.

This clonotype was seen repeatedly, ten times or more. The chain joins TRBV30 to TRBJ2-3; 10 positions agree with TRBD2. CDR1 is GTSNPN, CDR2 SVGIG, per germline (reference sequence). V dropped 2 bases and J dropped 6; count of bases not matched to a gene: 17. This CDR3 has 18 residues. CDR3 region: CAWSPLLTSGRVMDTQYF. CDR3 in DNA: TGTGCCTGGAGTCCCCTCCTGACTAGCGGGCGAGTCATGGATACGCAGTATTTT.

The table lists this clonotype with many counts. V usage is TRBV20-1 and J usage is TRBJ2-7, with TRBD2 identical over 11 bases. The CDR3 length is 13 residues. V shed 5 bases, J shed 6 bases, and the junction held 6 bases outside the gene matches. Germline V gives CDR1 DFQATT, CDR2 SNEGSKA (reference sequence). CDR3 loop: CSASLAGVGEQYF. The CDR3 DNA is TGCAGTGCTTCACTAGCGGGAGTCGGCGAGCAGTACTTC.

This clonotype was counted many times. This chain's CDR3 is CAWSAPPRTSGRARDEQFF. The CDR3 DNA reads as TGTGCCTGGAGTGCCCCACCCCGTACTAGCGGGAGGGCCAGGGATGAGCAGTTCTTC. The chain links TRBV30 to TRBJ2-1, with 13 bases lining up with TRBD2. V lost 1 base to trimming and J lost 8 bases; unmatched junction nucleotides: 17. Germline assignment: CDR1 GTSNPN and CDR2 SVGIG (reference sequence). The CDR3 has 19 amino acids.

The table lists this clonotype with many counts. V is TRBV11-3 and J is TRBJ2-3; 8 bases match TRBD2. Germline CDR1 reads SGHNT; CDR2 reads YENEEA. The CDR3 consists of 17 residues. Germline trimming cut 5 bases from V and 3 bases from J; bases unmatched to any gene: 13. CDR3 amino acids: CASSPPAGRAGTDTQYF. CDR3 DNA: TGTGCCAGCAGCCCCCCGGCCGGGAGGGCCGGAACAGATACGCAGTATTTT.

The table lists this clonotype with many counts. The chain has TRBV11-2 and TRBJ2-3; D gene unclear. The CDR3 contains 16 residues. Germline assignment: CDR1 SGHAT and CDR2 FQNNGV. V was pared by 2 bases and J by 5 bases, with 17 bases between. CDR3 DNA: TGTGCCAGCAGCTTAATCCCTTCCCGCACGGGAGATACGCAGTATTTT. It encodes CASSLIPSRTGDTQYF. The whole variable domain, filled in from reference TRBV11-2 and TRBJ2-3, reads EAGVAQSPRYKIIEKRQSVAFWCNPISGHATLYWYQQILGQGPKLLIQFQNNGVVDDSQLPKDRFSAERLKGVDSTLKIQPAKLEDSAVYLCASSLIPSRTGDTQYFGPGTRLTVL.

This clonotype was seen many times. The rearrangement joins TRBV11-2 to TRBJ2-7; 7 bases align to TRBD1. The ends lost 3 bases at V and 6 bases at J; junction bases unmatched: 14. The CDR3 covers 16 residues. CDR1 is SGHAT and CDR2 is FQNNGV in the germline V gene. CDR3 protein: CASSFLFSTGRAEQYF. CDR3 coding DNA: TGTGCCAGCAGCTTCCTCTTTTCGACAGGGCGGGCCGAGCAGTACTTC.

For the CDR3, the DNA is TGTGCCAGCAGCTTATCTTTAGCGGGAGGTAGCAATGAGCAGTTCTTC. It yields the protein CASSLSLAGGSNEQFF. V is TRBV11-2 and J is TRBJ2-1, with TRBD2 identical over 10 bases. Germline-derived CDR1 and CDR2 are SGHAT and FQNNGV. The ends lost 2 bases at V and 6 bases at J; junction bases unmatched: 7. The CDR3 has 16 amino acids.

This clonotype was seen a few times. CDR3 nucleotide sequence: TGCGCCAGCAGCTTGGACACCGGGACGGCGGGCAAGTTCTTC. The encoded protein is CASSLDTGTAGKFF. This rearrangement joins TRBV5-1 to TRBJ2-1; the D call may be TRBD1 or TRBD2 (5 bases each). Germline lookup yields CDR1 SGHRS and CDR2 YFSETQ. The CDR3 length is 14 residues. Trimming pared 0 bases from V and 14 bases from J, leaving 18 bases between.

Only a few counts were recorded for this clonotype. The CDR3 protein is CASSPGLKGKFF. CDR3 bases: TGTGCCAGCAGCCCCGGACTAAAGGGAAAGTTCTTC. V and J are TRBV7-2 and TRBJ2-1; D possibly corresponds to TRBD2 (6 bases). This CDR3 is 12 amino acids long. V gave up 5 bases and J gave up 14 bases, with 16 bases separating them. From germline, CDR1 is SGHTA and CDR2 FQGNSA.

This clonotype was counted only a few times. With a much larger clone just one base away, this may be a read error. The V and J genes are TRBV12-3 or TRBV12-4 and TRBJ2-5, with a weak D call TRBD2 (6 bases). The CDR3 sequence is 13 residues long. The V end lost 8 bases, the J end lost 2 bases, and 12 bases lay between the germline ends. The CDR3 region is CASLLGGQETQYF. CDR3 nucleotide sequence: TGTGCCAGCCTACTCGGGGGTCAAGAGACCCAGTACTTC.

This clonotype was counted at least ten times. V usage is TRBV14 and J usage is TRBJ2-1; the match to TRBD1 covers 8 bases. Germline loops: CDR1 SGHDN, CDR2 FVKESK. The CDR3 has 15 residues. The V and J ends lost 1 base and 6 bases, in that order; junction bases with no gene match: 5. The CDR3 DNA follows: TGTGCCAGCAGCCAAGTCAGGGGGCTGAGCAATGAGCAGTTCTTC. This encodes CASSQVRGLSNEQFF.

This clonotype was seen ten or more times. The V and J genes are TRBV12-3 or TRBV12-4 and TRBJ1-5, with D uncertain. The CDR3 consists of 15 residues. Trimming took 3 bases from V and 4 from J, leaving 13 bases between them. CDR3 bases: TGTGCCAGCAGTTTGTCGGCAGGCCCGAATCAGCCCCAGCATTTT. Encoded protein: CASSLSAGPNQPQHF.

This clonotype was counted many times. CDR3 amino acids: CASSQVHTGELFF. CDR3 DNA: TGTGCCAGCAGCCAAGTCCATACCGGGGAGCTGTTTTTT. The chain joins TRBV3-1 to TRBJ2-2; D call uncertain. Germline lookup yields CDR1 LGHDT and CDR2 YNNKEL (reference sequence). There are 13 residues in the CDR3. V lost 1 base to trimming and J lost 5 bases, with 5 bases between them.

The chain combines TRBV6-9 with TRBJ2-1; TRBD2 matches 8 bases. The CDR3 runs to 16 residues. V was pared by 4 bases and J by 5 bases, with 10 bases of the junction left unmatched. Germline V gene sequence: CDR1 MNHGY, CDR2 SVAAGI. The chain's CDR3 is CASSFLGRSGNNEQFF. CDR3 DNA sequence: TGTGCCAGCAGTTTCTTGGGACGTAGCGGGAACAATGAGCAGTTCTTC.

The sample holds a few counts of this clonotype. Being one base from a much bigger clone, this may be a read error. The CDR3 DNA is TGCAGCGCAAGACAGGGTCCAGAGACCCAGTGCTTC. Translation: CSARQGPETQCF. The J gene is TRBJ2-5, the V gene TRBV29-1; 7 positions agree with TRBD1. The CDR3 totals 12 residues. The germline V gene has CDR1 SQVTM and CDR2 ANQGSEA.

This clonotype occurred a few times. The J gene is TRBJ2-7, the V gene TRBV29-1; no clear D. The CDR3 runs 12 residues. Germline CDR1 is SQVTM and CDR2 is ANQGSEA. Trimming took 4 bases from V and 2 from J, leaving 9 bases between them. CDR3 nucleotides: TGCAGCGTTGCGACAAAAACCTACGAGCAGTACTTC. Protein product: CSVATKTYEQYF.